Listed here are 8 T cell receptor beta chains from one sample, sequenced in a study of cytomegalovirus exposure and HLA in healthy donors. In the PCR, 60 Vbeta and 13 Jbeta primers were used. Profiled with immunoSEQ multiplex PCR; TCRdb holds only in-frame clones, not every one. The sample comprises about 160,000 clones, roughly four fifths of which are singletons, and around a tenth rests with the top ten. Sample: PBMCs. These receptors came from a man between 45 and 60 years old in good health and CMV-seropositive.

About this clone itself: Compared with germline, one end of the junction differs, possibly owing to a read error. The chain couples TRBV5-1 to TRBJ2-7, with TRBD1 matching 7 bases. The germline V gene encodes CDR1 SGHRS and CDR2 YFSETQ. The CDR3 loop spans 14 amino acids. The CDR3 reads CTSSVGQLSYEQYF. DNA of the CDR3: TGCACCAGCAGCGTGGGACAGCTCTCCTACGAGCAGTACTTC.

DNA of the CDR3: TGTGCCAGCAGGTCAACAGGAGACACTGAAGCTTTCTTT. This encodes CASRSTGDTEAFF. This rearrangement joins TRBV5-6 to TRBJ1-1, with a possible D match to TRBD1 (5 bases). V lost 5 bases, J lost 3 bases, and 11 bases lay in between. The length of the CDR3 is 13 residues. Germline V gives CDR1 SGHDT, CDR2 YYEEEE.

This clone was observed a few times. The chain employs TRBV19 and TRBJ2-7; weak D call: TRBD2 (5 bases). Germline-derived CDR1 and CDR2 are LNHDA and SQIVND (reference sequence). The CDR3 spans 14 residues. V lost 3 bases and J 5 bases, leaving 14 bases between the germline ends. The CDR3 reads CASSMSSGNHEQYF. CDR3 DNA sequence: TGTGCCAGTAGTATGTCCTCGGGGAACCACGAGCAGTACTTC. The full variable domain, in which reference TRBV19 and TRBJ2-7 provide the parts outside the CDR3, is DGGITQSPKYLFRKEGQNVTLSCEQNLNHDAMYWYRQDPGQGLRLIYYSQIVNDFQKGDIAEGYSVSREKKESFPLTVTSAQKNPTAFYLCASSMSSGNHEQYFGPGTRLTVT.

There are a few counts of this clone. This rearrangement joins TRBV27 to TRBJ2-3, with 12 nucleotides matching TRBD2. Trimming took 7 bases from V and 4 from J; bases not matched to a gene: 6. The CDR3 totals 15 residues. Germline CDR1 reads MNHEY; CDR2 reads SMNVEV (reference sequence). The CDR3 here is CASTPASGRADTQYF. The CDR3 nucleotides are TGTGCCAGCACCCCGGCTAGCGGGAGGGCAGATACGCAGTATTTT.

J is TRBJ1-3 and V is TRBV6-5; unclear D gene. The CDR3 has 12 residues. Germline V gene lookup returns CDR1 MNHEY and CDR2 SVGAGI. V was trimmed by 6 bases and J by 0 bases, leaving 3 bases between them. CDR3 nucleotide sequence: TGTGCCAGCAGGAGCTCTGGAAACACCATATATTTT. Translated, it gives CASRSSGNTIYF.

The rearrangement uses TRBV5-1 and TRBJ2-3; 9 nucleotides line up with TRBD2. The CDR3 is 16 amino acids. The V gene's germline CDR1 is SGHRS and CDR2 YFSETQ. V dropped 3 bases and J dropped 5; count of bases not matched to a gene: 10. DNA for the CDR3: TGCGCCAGCAGCTCGGGGGCGGGAGGGCCAGAAGATACGCAGTATTTT. Translated, it gives CASSSGAGGPEDTQYF. The variable domain in full, completed from reference TRBV5-1 and TRBJ2-3, reads KAGVTQTPRYLIKTRGQQVTLSCSPISGHRSVSWYQQTPGQGLQFLFEYFSETQRNKGNFPGRFSGRQFSNSRSEMNVSTLELGDSALYLCASSSGAGGPEDTQYFGPGTRLTVL.

The rearrangement links TRBV7-3 to TRBJ2-3, with TRBD2 identical over 10 bases. This CDR3 spans 17 amino acids. The germline V gene has CDR1 SGHTA and CDR2 FQGTGA. Trimming at V came to 5 bases and at J to 4 bases, leaving 12 bases not matched to a gene. The CDR3 DNA reads as TGTGCCAGCAGCCTTACTCTGGGTAGCGGGAGGCCAGATACGCAGTATTTT. It codes for CASSLTLGSGRPDTQYF.

V gene TRBV14 combines with J gene TRBJ2-2; possible D gene TRBD1, 6 bases. The CDR3 runs 14 residues. V was shortened by 4 bases and J by 8 bases, with 14 bases between the two germline ends. Germline assignment: CDR1 SGHDN and CDR2 FVKESK. In DNA form, the CDR3 reads TGTGCCAGCAGCCCGGCCGGGACATGGGGGGAGCTGTTTTTT. Encoded protein: CASSPAGTWGELFF.